This T cell receptor beta chain was recovered during a study of response to subunit inactivated influenza vaccine. MiXCR, run by TCRdb on the RT-PCR reads, gives a single entry per CDR3 protein. The top ten clones hold 9.5% to 12% of a sample with some 570,000 distinct CDR3 sequences, 11% of them seen once. This clonotype was observed at least ten times. Trimming took 0 bases from V and 5 from J, leaving 7 bases between them. CDR1 is LNHNV and CDR2 is YYDKDF in the germline V gene (reference sequence). The CDR3 runs 13 residues. The sample was also reused in another study, on T cells expressing NK-cell markers. From that report: TCR beta cDNA was made by 5'RACE template switching with UMIs. The authors restricted sorting to alpha-beta TCR T cells with an anti-gamma-delta TCR antibody in several experiments. The HCMV specificity of the expanded NKG2C+ T cell clones stayed unresolved.

This receptor was obtained from a man aged 50 to 59 who received an inactivated influenza vaccine. Here the sequenced sample was PBMCs from blood, taken on the day of vaccination. The chain has TRBV15 and TRBJ2-5; D ambiguous. The CDR3 DNA reads as TGTGCCACCAGCAGAGATCCTCCGGAGACCCAGTACTTC. Translated: CATSRDPPETQYF.